The present T cell receptor beta chain was sequenced within a study of chemoradiotherapy in HPV16-positive cancers (dated by TCRdb to between 2021 and 2023). Background for the entire study: Functional T-cell assays on cells from a couple of HPV16-positive patients defined candidate HPV-specific T-cell clones and common TCR motifs. The study asked whether T-cell immunity against the HPV oncoproteins E6 and E7 changes during chemoradiotherapy and whether it affects survival. Next, the candidate HPV-specific TCRs and motifs were followed in TCR repertoires from approximately 82 patients with HPV-related cancers. General findings and caveats noted by the study authors: Expansion of candidate HPV-specific clones and E7-related TCR motifs was observed in the tumor microenvironment during treatment, whereas no such expansion was observed for non-HPV-specific T cells. The survival association was reported for HPV16-positive patients, and the functional definition of HPV-specific T cells was derived from only two HPV16-positive patients. Improved recurrence-free survival in HPV16-positive patients was associated with expansion of HPV-responsive T cells during chemoradiotherapy.

Repertoires were sampled repeatedly over the course of chemoradiotherapy, so clonal expansion could be followed in the tumor microenvironment. Library prep was done by the immunoSEQ multiplex PCR assay. TCRdb provides this immuneACCESS table in a form limited to in-frame rearrangements. Some clones are lacking; in checked studies, under half of them reflect an unresolved V gene, and why the rest are absent is not known. For this sample there are about 6,400 clones; roughly three quarters appear just once. 6.3% of the sample belongs to the ten largest clones. For this clone: The antigen this receptor binds is unknown. Base quality data are lacking; no much larger clone is found one base away.

Ends trimmed: V by 2 bases, J by 12 bases; bases unmatched to a gene: 11. The CDR3 numbers 15 residues from cysteine through phenylalanine. The entry retains the CDR3 DNA only, 45 bases that are in frame from base 1. Looking up the germline V gene (reference sequence) yields CDR1 MNHEY and CDR2 SMNVEV. The receptor's source is a human donor with HPV-associated anogenital cancer. The starting material was tumor tissue, obtained from a patient who underwent chemoradiotherapy. Rearrangement joined TRBV27 to TRBJ2-1, with 9 middle bases fitting TRBD1. CDR3 region: CASSLLTGGTYGQFF. The DNA is TGTGCCAGCAGTTTACTGACAGGGGGTACCTACGGGCAGTTCTTC.